This T cell receptor (beta chain) is drawn from a study of T-cell memory formation after mild COVID-19. TCR alpha and TCR beta cDNA libraries carrying sample barcodes and UMIs were produced by 5'RACE using constant-segment primers. TCRdb processed the 5' RACE reads anew with MiXCR; each CDR3 protein has one entry. Among about 110,000 distinct CDR3 sequences listed, roughly a sixth were seen once. As to this clonotype: The antigen remains unidentified.

Overall study findings and caveats: Whereas later expanders leaned CD4+, clones contracting day 15 to 85 showed a balanced CD4/CD8 makeup. CD4+ clones that contracted lay mainly in CM and EM; CD8+ ones lay in EMRA.

Germline V lookup: CDR1 SGHTA, CDR2 FQGNSA. V shed 5 bases and J 4 bases; nucleotides not matched to a gene: 3. The CDR3 is made up of 13 amino acids. Sequenced sample: PBMCs or a T cell subset sorted from them (not recorded which). The rearrangement joins TRBV7-2 to TRBJ1-1; 8 positions match TRBD1. The sequence was collected from a man in his late teens or twenties who had mild COVID-19 (a few samples of this study predate the infection). Cell type and time point are not known. DNA for the CDR3: TGTGCCAGCAGCATCCAGGGGGCCACTGAAGCTTTCTTT. Amino acids: CASSIQGATEAFF.